These T cell receptor beta chains were read from a single sample in a study of blood T cells in healthy people across ages. TCRdb processed the 5' RACE reads anew with MiXCR; each CDR3 protein has one entry. The table has fewer than 1,000,000 distinct CDR3 sequences, about half seen once; the top ten hold 15% to 20%. The material sequenced was blood. The receptors shown here come from a man older than 75 in good health. CDR3s leave out the opening cysteine and the closing phenylalanine or tryptophan. Clone size is given for some rows only: seen once, a few or many times, or a class if the clone is expanded.

clone_size	v_call	j_call	cdr3_aa
few	TRBV7-2	TRBJ2-3	ASSLDGTGILDTQY
once	TRBV11-3	TRBJ2-1	ASSLERAGHNEQF
few	TRBV7-2	TRBJ2-7	ASSGRRLAGSSYEQY
few	TRBV28	TRBJ2-4	ASRGHGKNIQY
NA	TRBV14	TRBJ1-2	ASSSLRENYGYT
NA	TRBV7-3	TRBJ2-5	ARRVDMETQY
NA	TRBV5-1	TRBJ1-5	ASSLGASDSNQPQH
few	TRBV7-2	TRBJ2-2	ASSLDSYRGNTGELF
NA	TRBV5-1	TRBJ2-2	ASSYGREHAGELF
few	TRBV7-3	TRBJ2-5	ASSSPQETQY
NA	TRBV12-3/TRBV12-4	TRBJ1-4	ASSPLPGQKGEKLF
NA	TRBV24-1	TRBJ2-1	ATTGTSGIGEQF
once	TRBV7-2	TRBJ1-6	ASSLAVGNNSPLH
NA	TRBV7-9	TRBJ1-2	ASSLGPGQVLWDYGYT
few	TRBV7-9	TRBJ2-7	ASSLATGASGSINEQY
few	TRBV12-3/TRBV12-4	TRBJ2-2	ASSPTGGGPGELF
once	TRBV5-1	TRBJ2-5	ASSLEFQGGTQY
few	TRBV20-1	TRBJ2-5	SANPRTGLKTQY
once	TRBV6-2/TRBV6-3	TRBJ2-2	ASSYSPQGTNTGELF
NA	TRBV27	NA	ASSPGTGSIGSKRSYNEQY
few	TRBV27	TRBJ1-2	ASSPSQGMVYGYT
few	TRBV7-2	TRBJ2-5	ASSNRYEETQY
NA	TRBV7-6	TRBJ2-3	ASSAGLAGDSDTQY
few	TRBV20-1	TRBJ1-5	SAREAGRGRDNQPQH
NA	TRBV9	TRBJ2-1	ASSVDWGEYNEQF
NA	TRBV20-1	TRBJ2-5	SALREQGGSVFRNEQY
NA	TRBV27	TRBJ2-7	ASSFGTANSYEQY
NA	TRBV20-1	TRBJ2-7	SAANWGNAPEQY
NA	TRBV7-9	TRBJ1-6	ASSPREQGYNSPLH
few	TRBV6-6	TRBJ2-2	ASSYYGDSGELF
NA	TRBV20-1	NA	SVSGISRHEQY
few	TRBV27	TRBJ2-3	ASSLELNTDTQY
few	TRBV29-1	TRBJ2-5	SDPASTSQETQY
NA	TRBV12-3/TRBV12-4	NA	AIGGGFETQY
NA	TRBV6-5	TRBJ2-7	ASSYSRTGIFEQY
NA	TRBV4-3	TRBJ1-4	ASSLAVGEKLF
NA	TRBV7-3	TRBJ2-1	ASSWSGLAGAAYNKQF
NA	TRBV28	TRBJ2-3	ASSLSPVDTQY
NA	TRBV4-1	TRBJ2-1	ASSQSQIHEQF
few	TRBV28	TRBJ1-2	ASSLPGGYLYGYT
NA	TRBV20-1	TRBJ1-2	SARIQGQSYGYT
once	TRBV7-2	TRBJ2-3	ASSLGVLLGGTQY
many	TRBV4-2	TRBJ2-3	ASSQDVAGEVTDTQY
NA	TRBV2	TRBJ2-6	TSKARRQGTRTFSGANVLT
NA	TRBV5-1	TRBJ2-1	ASSLGGQRAYNEQF
many	TRBV24-1	TRBJ2-1	ATSDPPGLAGYNEQF
NA	TRBV24-1	TRBJ2-1	ATGTPSYNEQF
NA	TRBV18	TRBJ2-5	ASSPPSREETQY
NA	TRBV19	TRBJ2-1	ASSMPGLAGEGEQF
few	TRBV6-6	TRBJ2-6	ASRTGGLSGANVLT
NA	TRBV21-1	TRBJ2-3	ASSKSGQSPTDTQY
once	TRBV20-1	TRBJ2-3	SARLGQPTDTQY
NA	TRBV20-1	TRBJ2-3	SARTPGQGKDTQY